This paragraph reports one TCR beta chain. Clones were sequenced by immunoSEQ multiplex PCR, and TCRdb holds only the in-frame ones, with some missing. The sample consists of tens of thousands of clones, approximately 74% of them appearing once. This specimen belongs to a study of blood T cell repertoires in COVID-19. Germline CDR1 reads MDHEN; CDR2 reads SYDVKM. V lost 3 bases and J lost 5, with 10 bases in between. This CDR3 has 13 residues. The clonotype originates from a human donor with acute or convalescent COVID-19. The donor label of this sample is uncertain. The rearrangement joins TRBV28 to TRBJ2-5, with a possible D match to TRBD2 (6 bases). What was sequenced was peripheral blood. CDR3 nucleotide sequence: TGTGCCAGCAGTTTTACAGGAGGGGAGACCCAGTACTTC. Translating gives CASSFTGGETQYF.